Included here is one T cell receptor (beta chain) sequence, with context. These data originate in a study of early T cells in non-severe SARS-CoV-2 infection. The ends lost 8 bases at V and 4 bases at J; junction bases unmatched: 0. This CDR3 comprises 12 residues. The germline V gene encodes CDR1 MDHEN and CDR2 SYDVKM. Individually, cDNA molecules had unique molecular identifiers attached to them. TCRdb processed the 5' RACE reads anew with MiXCR; each CDR3 protein has one entry. The sample contains over 45,000 distinct CDR3 sequences, about 15% of which appear only once. This specimen was whole blood, taken at baseline. The sequence was collected from an adult who was a healthcare worker with PCR-confirmed SARS-CoV-2 infection or an uninfected control (not recorded which). The gene calls are TRBV28 and TRBJ1-5; TRBD1 aligns across 9 bases. The CDR3 sequence is CASGTGNQPQHF. CDR3 DNA sequence: TGTGCCAGCGGGACAGGGAATCAGCCCCAGCATTTT.